This T cell receptor (beta chain) was identified during a study of long-term antiretroviral therapy in people with HIV. Points from the study as a whole: Patients on ART gained diversity, which nonetheless stayed below transplant donor controls. Whichever time point was examined, clones expanded before ART dominated the repertoire.

Every one of the participants with HIV received treatment in the United States. DNA was extracted from roughly 1-10 million thawed cryopreserved PBMC. Researchers report immunoSEQ v3.0 was run at survey level. Produced via immunoSEQ multiplex PCR; TCRdb's table is partial and in-frame only. The sample shows almost 30,000 clones, roughly 92% of them seen only once. Regarding this clone: What it recognizes is unknown.

The CDR3 runs 19 residues. Deletions cut 3 bases from V and 8 bases from J, with 28 bases between. Per the germline V gene, CDR1 is LNHDA and CDR2 is SQIVND (reference sequence). The material sequenced was unsorted PBMCs, taken roughly 6.3 years after starting antiretroviral therapy. The receptor was derived from a woman aged 40 to 50 with HIV. V gene TRBV19 combines with J gene TRBJ1-4; no reliable D call. CDR3 sequence: CASSIGQAIFSPFGEKLFF. The CDR3 nucleotides read TGTGCCAGTAGTATTGGGCAAGCCATATTCTCCCCGTTCGGAGAAAAACTGTTTTTT.